This TCR beta chain is drawn from a study of T cells after yellow fever vaccination. The CDR3 loop spans 13 amino acids. Per the germline V gene, CDR1 is LNHDA and CDR2 is SQIVND (reference sequence). V was cut by 6 bases and J by 2 bases, with 11 bases left in between. Production of TCR cDNA was by 5'RACE template switching, which also added a universal primer site and UMIs. One entry per CDR3 protein, called by TCRdb with MiXCR from the 5' RACE reads. The sample shows 120,000 or so distinct CDR3 sequences, roughly 15% of them seen only once. The receptor comes from a young man who received the YFV17D yellow fever vaccine. This chain connects TRBV19 to TRBJ2-7, with TRBD1 as a possible D gene (6 bases). Source: CD8+ T cells sorted from PBMCs, taken 5 days after the yellow fever booster vaccination. Here the CDR3 DNA reads TGTGCCAGTAGACAACAGGGTACCTACGAGCAGTACTTC. Translating gives CASRQQGTYEQYF.